These T cell receptor beta chains were read from a single sample in a study of CD8+CD57+ T cells in acquired aplastic anemia. TCRdb re-derived calls from the reads in MiXCR, one entry per CDR3 protein. The sample lists about 160,000 distinct CDR3 sequences, 60% to 80% occurring once. Sample: sorted CD4+, CD8+, or CD8+CD57+ T cells (not recorded which) from PBMCs. Source of these receptors: a human donor with aplastic anemia. Both conserved end residues are part of each CDR3. The D gene is left open where the match is weak. Size is omitted from some rows. Given values are once, few, many or a class for expanded clones.

v_gene	abundance	d_gene	j_gene	len	CDR3aa	CDR3nt
TRBV11-2	NA	NA	TRBJ2-7	15	CASSFIWPRAYEQYF	TGTGCCAGCAGCTTTATCTGGCCACGGGCCTACGAGCAGTACTTC
TRBV29-1	NA	NA	TRBJ1-4	12	CSVARDGEKLFF	TGCAGCGTTGCCAGGGACGGTGAAAAACTGTTTTTT
TRBV2	few	NA	TRBJ2-7	13	CASTGDSNYEQYF	TGTGCCAGCACAGGGGACTCGAACTACGAGCAGTACTTC
TRBV24-1	NA	NA	TRBJ1-2	10	CATSDSGGVF	TGTGCCACCAGTGATTCCGGGGGGGTTTTC
TRBV7-3	NA	NA	TRBJ2-3	15	CASSLTVAGTDTQYF	TGTGCCAGCAGCTTAACTGTAGCGGGCACAGATACGCAGTATTTT
TRBV5-1	NA	NA	TRBJ1-1	13	CASSPQGVTEAFF	TGCGCCAGCAGCCCACAGGGCGTCACTGAAGCTTTCTTT
TRBV9	many	NA	TRBJ2-2	15	CASSSGVSNTGELFF	TGTGCCAGCAGCTCTGGGGTGTCGAACACCGGGGAGCTGTTTTTT
TRBV4-3	few	NA	TRBJ1-1	15	CASSQARGEGTEAFF	TGCGCCAGCAGCCAAGCCAGGGGTGAGGGGACTGAAGCTTTCTTT
TRBV18	many	TRBD1	TRBJ1-6	16	CASSPTSGQGISPLHF	TGTGCCAGCTCACCAACGTCGGGACAGGGTATTTCACCCCTCCACTTT
TRBV3-1	NA	NA	TRBJ2-5	13	CASSPGRRETQYF	TGTGCCAGCAGCCCCGGACGGCGGGAGACCCAGTACTTC
TRBV2	NA	TRBD1	TRBJ1-1	12	CAENDRATEAFF	TGTGCCGAAAACGACAGGGCTACTGAAGCTTTCTTT
TRBV9	NA	NA	TRBJ2-5	15	CASSGLTGAGETQYF	TGTGCCAGCAGCGGCTTGACGGGGGCAGGGGAGACCCAGTACTTC
TRBV10-1	NA	NA	TRBJ1-1	12	CASSDPFTEAFF	TGCGCCAGCAGTGACCCGTTCACTGAAGCTTTCTTT
TRBV15	NA	NA	TRBJ2-7	14	CATRPGALDSEQYF	TGTGCCACCAGACCCGGGGCCCTGGACAGCGAGCAGTACTTC
TRBV5-1	NA	NA	TRBJ2-5	14	CASSLEAGWETQYF	TGCGCCAGCAGCTTGGAGGCGGGCTGGGAGACCCAGTACTTC
TRBV2	NA	NA	TRBJ2-1	13	CASSYEREREQFF	TGTGCCAGCAGTTACGAGAGGGAACGGGAGCAGTTCTTC
TRBV11-3	NA	NA	TRBJ2-7	18	CASSPLPWGGSFYYEQYF	TGTGCCAGCAGCCCTCTCCCGTGGGGCGGGTCTTTTTACTACGAGCAGTACTTC
TRBV7-9	NA	TRBD1	TRBJ1-2	13	CASTPTTGGGYTF	TGTGCCAGCACCCCCACTACAGGGGGCGGCTACACCTTC
TRBV10-3	few	TRBD2	TRBJ2-5	14	CAISESAGRETQYF	TGTGCCATCAGTGAGTCGGCCGGGAGGGAGACCCAGTACTTC
TRBV24-1	NA	NA	TRBJ2-1	15	CATSPTQGQYNEQFF	TGTGCCACCAGCCCAACCCAGGGGCAGTACAATGAGCAGTTCTTC
TRBV10-3	NA	NA	TRBJ1-3	13	CAIAAASGNTIYF	TGTGCCATCGCGGCAGCCTCTGGAAACACCATATATTTT
TRBV6-4	few	NA	TRBJ2-1	14	CASSEGTDNNEQFF	TGTGCCAGCAGTGAGGGGACGGATAACAATGAGCAGTTCTTC
TRBV5-1	few	NA	TRBJ2-7	13	CASSSGSPYEQYF	TGCGCCAGCAGCTCAGGGTCCCCCTACGAGCAGTACTTC
TRBV20-1	NA	TRBD1	TRBJ1-1	13	CSATRDRNTEAFF	TGCAGTGCTACCCGGGACAGGAACACTGAAGCTTTCTTT
TRBV5-6	NA	NA	TRBJ1-2	13	CASSLAGGYGYTF	TGTGCCAGCAGCTTGGCGGGCGGCTATGGCTACACCTTC
TRBV7-8	NA	NA	TRBJ2-2	14	CASRRTENTGELFF	TGTGCCAGCAGGCGGACTGAAAACACCGGGGAGCTGTTTTTT
TRBV2	NA	TRBD1	TRBJ1-2	15	CASSEPGQGGNGYTF	TGTGCCAGCAGTGAACCGGGACAGGGAGGGAATGGCTACACCTTC
TRBV6-4	few	TRBD2	TRBJ2-2	14	CASSDSAGAGELFF	TGTGCCAGCAGTGACTCAGCGGGGGCCGGGGAGCTGTTTTTT
TRBV10-3	NA	NA	TRBJ2-5	13	CAISEGPVETQYF	TGTGCCATCAGTGAGGGTCCGGTAGAGACCCAGTACTTC
TRBV24-1	NA	NA	TRBJ1-1	13	CATGAETNTEAFF	TGTGCCACAGGGGCCGAGACGAACACTGAAGCTTTCTTT
TRBV7-6	NA	NA	TRBJ1-5	15	CASSLLRAGVWPQHF	TGTGCCAGCAGCTTACTCCGGGCAGGGGTGTGGCCCCAGCATTTT
TRBV15	NA	NA	TRBJ2-7	15	CATSKDRSYSYEQYF	TGTGCCACCAGCAAAGATCGGAGCTACTCCTACGAGCAGTACTTC
TRBV20-1	NA	NA	TRBJ2-5	13	CSAPGTFQETQYF	TGCAGTGCACCCGGGACATTTCAAGAGACCCAGTACTTC
TRBV4-1	few	TRBD2	TRBJ2-7	14	CASSHSGLAHEQYF	TGCGCCAGCAGCCATAGCGGACTAGCCCACGAGCAGTACTTC
TRBV7-8	many	TRBD1	TRBJ1-2	16	CASSQEGTGTPDGYTF	TGTGCCAGCAGCCAGGAGGGGACAGGGACGCCCGATGGCTACACCTTC
TRBV2	NA	NA	TRBJ2-2	14	CASQRAYNTGELFF	TGTGCCAGCCAGCGGGCCTACAACACCGGGGAGCTGTTTTTT
TRBV12-3/TRBV12-4	NA	NA	TRBJ2-7	13	CASRDGLKYEQYF	TGTGCCAGCAGGGATGGGCTTAAGTACGAGCAGTACTTC
TRBV2	NA	NA	TRBJ2-1	11	CASRGPKEQFF	TGTGCCAGCAGGGGCCCAAAGGAGCAGTTCTTC
TRBV5-1	once	NA	TRBJ2-7	12	CASSHGSHEQYF	TGCGCCAGCAGTCATGGGTCACACGAGCAGTACTTC
TRBV5-1	NA	NA	TRBJ1-6	15	CASSPGLGSNSPLHF	TGCGCCAGCAGTCCCGGACTGGGGAGTAATTCACCCCTCCACTTT
TRBV10-1	NA	TRBD1	TRBJ1-5	12	CASPTGDQPQHF	TGCGCCAGCCCCACAGGGGATCAGCCCCAGCATTTT
TRBV2	once	TRBD1	TRBJ1-5	14	CARGGGQGCQPQHF	TGTGCCAGAGGGGGGGGACAGGGGTGTCAGCCCCAGCATTTT
TRBV20-1	few	NA	TRBJ1-1	16	CSAPGSLGRKNTEAFF	TGCAGTGCCCCAGGGTCGTTGGGACGGAAGAACACTGAAGCTTTCTTT
TRBV19	NA	TRBD1	TRBJ1-6	15	CASSISDRQGSPLHF	TGTGCCAGTAGTATCTCGGACAGGCAAGGCTCACCCCTCCACTTT
TRBV19	NA	NA	TRBJ2-2	13	CAIRGGNTGELFF	TGTGCCATTAGGGGCGGGAACACCGGGGAGCTGTTTTTT
TRBV29-1	NA	NA	TRBJ1-2	11	CSVEGDYGYTF	TGCAGCGTTGAGGGGGACTATGGCTACACCTTC
TRBV6-1	NA	NA	TRBJ2-7	13	CASSESNRPEQYF	TGTGCCAGCAGTGAGAGTAATCGTCCCGAGCAGTACTTC
TRBV20-1	few	NA	TRBJ2-1	13	CSATTRQYNERFF	TGCAGTGCCACGACTAGACAGTACAATGAGCGGTTCTTC
TRBV13	NA	NA	TRBJ2-7	14	CASSLAGSAYEQYF	TGTGCCAGCAGCTTAGCGGGTTCAGCCTACGAGCAGTACTTC
TRBV5-1	NA	NA	TRBJ2-2	15	CASSLTGMNTGELFF	TGCGCCAGCAGCTTGACGGGAATGAACACCGGGGAGCTGTTTTTT
TRBV28	NA	NA	TRBJ1-6	14	CASRPGTLRSPLHF	TGTGCCAGCAGGCCCGGGACACTTCGATCACCCCTCCACTTT
TRBV2	NA	NA	TRBJ2-5	14	CASSDRLGQETQYF	TGTGCCAGCAGTGATCGGTTGGGCCAAGAGACCCAGTACTTC
TRBV7-9	NA	NA	TRBJ2-7	15	CASSLRSGSDYEQYF	TGTGCCAGCAGCTTACGTTCAGGTAGCGACTACGAGCAGTACTTC
TRBV7-6	NA	NA	TRBJ2-3	13	CASSERGTDTQYF	TGTGCCAGCAGCGAGAGAGGCACAGATACGCAGTATTTT
TRBV25-1	NA	NA	TRBJ1-6	15	CASSDPGGDNSPLHF	TGTGCCAGCAGTGATCCGGGGGGCGATAATTCACCCCTCCACTTT
TRBV7-1	once	NA	TRBJ1-6	17	CASSSLRAGAGRRPLHF	TGTGCCAGCAGCTCCCTCCGTGCGGGCGCCGGGCGGCGACCCCTCCACTTT
TRBV19	NA	NA	TRBJ1-3	14	CASSIDTSGNTIYF	TGTGCCAGTAGTATAGACACGTCTGGAAACACCATATATTTT
TRBV12-3/TRBV12-4	once	NA	TRBJ2-2	15	CASSPTGANTGELFF	TGTGCCAGCAGTCCTACAGGTGCGAACACCGGGGAGCTGTTTTTT